The TCR beta chain under discussion was sequenced for a study of OX40 agonist ivuxolimab in advanced cancers. Study-level information: A history of anti-PD-1, anti-PD-L1 or anti-CTLA-4 therapy was acceptable, and 40% had some. Study-level results: Among the lowest peripheral clonal expansion occurred in 0.1-3.0 mg/kg partial responders. CD8+ T cells averaged more expanded clones than CD4+.

Researchers took blood at baseline, on cycle 4 day 1, and on cycle 7 day 1. CDR1 is MDHEN, CDR2 SYDVKM, per germline. The CDR3 covers 14 residues. Trimming took off 3 bases at V and 10 bases at J, with 13 bases between the two ends. Measured with immunoSEQ multiplex PCR; TCRdb has only the in-frame clones, and not every one. The sample yields roughly 15,000 clones, about 88% seen once. As to this clone: Its antigen is unknown.

This chain connects TRBV28 to TRBJ1-6, with D possibly being TRBD1 (6 bases). The material sequenced was CD4+ or CD8+ T cells sorted from blood, taken in a trial of the OX40 agonist ivuxolimab. The receptor was derived from an adult with an advanced solid tumor such as melanoma, head and neck, liver or kidney cancer. The CDR3 coding sequence is TGTGCCAGCAGTTTCGGGGGGCGGGAATCACCCCTCCACTTT. It is translated as CASSFGGRESPLHF.